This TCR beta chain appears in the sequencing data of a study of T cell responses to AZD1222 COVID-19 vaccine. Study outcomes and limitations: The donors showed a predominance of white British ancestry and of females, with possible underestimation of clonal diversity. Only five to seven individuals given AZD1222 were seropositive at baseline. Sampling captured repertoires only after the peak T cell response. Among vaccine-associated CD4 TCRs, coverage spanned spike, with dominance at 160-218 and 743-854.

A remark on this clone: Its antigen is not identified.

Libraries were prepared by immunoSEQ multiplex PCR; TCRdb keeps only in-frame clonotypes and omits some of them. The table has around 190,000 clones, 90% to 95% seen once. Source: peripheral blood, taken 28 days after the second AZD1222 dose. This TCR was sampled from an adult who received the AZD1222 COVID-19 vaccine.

The CDR3 reads CASSATGQSHTDTQYF. As DNA, the CDR3 is TGTGCCAGCAGCGCTACGGGACAATCCCACACAGATACGCAGTATTTT. The chain links TRBV9 to TRBJ2-3; weak D call: TRBD1 (6 bases). This CDR3 is 16 amino acids long. V gave up 3 bases and J gave up 2 bases, with 16 bases separating them. Germline CDR1 and CDR2: SGDLS and YYNGEE.